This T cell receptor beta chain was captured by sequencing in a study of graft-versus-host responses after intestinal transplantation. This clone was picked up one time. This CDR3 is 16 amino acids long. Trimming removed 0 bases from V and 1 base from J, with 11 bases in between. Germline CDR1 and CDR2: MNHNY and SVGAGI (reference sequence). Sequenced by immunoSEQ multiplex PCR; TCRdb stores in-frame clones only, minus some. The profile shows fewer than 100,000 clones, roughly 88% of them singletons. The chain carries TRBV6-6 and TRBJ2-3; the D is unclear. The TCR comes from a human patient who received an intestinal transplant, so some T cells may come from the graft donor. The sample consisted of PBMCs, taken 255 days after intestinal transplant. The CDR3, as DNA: TGTGCCAGCAGTTACTCGATTGCAAAGGGCACAGATACGCAGTATTTT. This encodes CASSYSIAKGTDTQYF.